The 10 T cell receptor beta chains below were found in one sample sequenced in a study of radiotherapy plus CTLA-4 blockade in lung cancer. Generated by immunoSEQ multiplex PCR, the TCRdb table keeps only in-frame clones and is missing some. The repertoire holds roughly 50,000 clones, with around nine tenths as singletons. Specimen: peripheral blood, collected from a patient treated with radiotherapy plus ipilimumab. Receptor source: a human donor with non-small cell lung cancer whose response to radiotherapy plus ipilimumab could not be evaluated.

The V gene is TRBV10-3, the J gene TRBJ2-1; 10 nucleotides align to TRBD1. This CDR3 comprises 14 residues. After removal of 8 bases from V and 4 bases from J, the junction contained 5 bases not matched to a gene. The germline V gene encodes CDR1 ENHRY and CDR2 SYGVKD. CDR3 region: CAIGGQGVYNEQFF. Here the CDR3 DNA reads TGTGCCATCGGTGGACAGGGGGTTTACAATGAGCAGTTCTTC.

The V gene is TRBV7-9, the J gene TRBJ2-7, with D possibly TRBD1 on 6 matching bases. Per germline, CDR1 SEHNR and CDR2 FQNEAQ (reference sequence). CDR3 length: 15 amino acids. Trimming cost V 5 bases and J 3 bases, with 17 bases left between them. The CDR3 sequence is CASSPPGAGNYEQYF. CDR3 nucleotides: TGTGCCAGCAGCCCTCCAGGGGCCGGAAACTACGAGCAGTACTTC.

A few counts support this clone. This sequence joins TRBV7-9 and TRBJ2-7; TRBD1 matches at 11 bases. J lost 2 bases, V lost 6 bases, and 6 bases had no gene match. The CDR3 is 15 amino acids. Germline V CDR1 and CDR2: SEHNR, FQNEAQ (reference sequence). The CDR3 bases are TGTGCCAGCAGTCCCGGGACAGGGGGAACCTACGAGCAGTACTTC. This translates into CASSPGTGGTYEQYF.

The chain uses TRBV9 and TRBJ1-2, with D possibly being TRBD1 (6 bases). V lost 1 base and J lost 5, with 15 bases in between. From germline, CDR1 is SGDLS and CDR2 YYNGEE. The CDR3 spans 15 residues. The CDR3 DNA follows: TGTGCCAGCAGCGTACAGGGGACATCAGTATATGGCTACACCTTC. As protein: CASSVQGTSVYGYTF. Full variable domain (rest looked up from reference TRBV9 and TRBJ1-2): DSGVTQTPKHLITATGQRVTLRCSPRSGDLSVYWYQQSLDQGLQFLIQYYNGEERAKGNILERFSAQQFPDLHSELNLSSLELGDSALYFCASSVQGTSVYGYTFGSGTRLTVV.

This clone was detected once. J is TRBJ1-1 and V is TRBV6-6; possible D gene TRBD1, 6 bases. V lost 8 bases, J lost 1 base, and 14 bases lay in between. Germline CDR1 and CDR2: MNHNY and SVGAGI (reference sequence). The CDR3 has 14 amino acids. CDR3 sequence reads: CASCEGHPNTEAFF. The CDR3 nucleotides are TGTGCCAGCTGCGAGGGACACCCGAACACTGAAGCTTTCTTT.

V and J are TRBV28 and TRBJ2-7; 8 nucleotides match TRBD1. J gave up 0 bases and V 6 bases, and 7 bases lay outside the gene matches. The CDR3 is made up of 15 amino acids. Germline lookup yields CDR1 MDHEN and CDR2 SYDVKM. The CDR3: CASRSGGPGSYEQYF. In DNA, the CDR3 is TGTGCCAGCAGATCAGGGGGCCCAGGCTCCTACGAGCAGTACTTC.

The rearrangement joins TRBV15 to TRBJ2-7; 9 bases line up with TRBD1. This CDR3 comprises 14 residues. CDR1 LNHNV and CDR2 YYDKDF come from the germline V gene (reference sequence). The V gene end was trimmed by 4 bases and the J gene end by 2 bases; junction bases not matched to a gene: 3. CDR3 nucleotides: TGTGCCACCAGCATTGGGACAGGGCCCTACGAGCAGTACTTC. It encodes CATSIGTGPYEQYF.

The gene calls are TRBV21-1 and TRBJ2-1; the table assigns TRBD1, which was not confirmed against the DNA. TRBV21-1 is designated a pseudogene. This CDR3 spans 16 amino acids. The CDR3 sequence is CASSKQGPPTPNEQFF. The CDR3, as DNA: TGTGCCAGCAGCAAACAGGGGCCCCCGACGCCCAATGAGCAGTTCTTC.

This clone was seen once. Written as DNA, the CDR3 is TGCGCCAGCAGCTCGAGTACAGGGGCCGGCTACGAGCAGTACTTC. As protein: CASSSSTGAGYEQYF. The chain carries TRBV5-1 and TRBJ2-7; 7 positions match TRBD1. CDR3 length: 15 residues. With 3 bases clipped from V and 3 bases from J, the junction kept 9 bases outside the gene matches. CDR1 is SGHRS and CDR2 is YFSETQ in the germline V gene. Supplemented by reference TRBV5-1 and TRBJ2-7, the full variable domain reads KAGVTQTPRYLIKTRGQQVTLSCSPISGHRSVSWYQQTPGQGLQFLFEYFSETQRNKGNFPGRFSGRQFSNSRSEMNVSTLELGDSALYLCASSSSTGAGYEQYFGPGTRLTVT.

CDR3 nucleotides: TGCGCCAGCAGCCCTCAGGGTGTCGAGCCCCAGCATTTT. This sequence encodes CASSPQGVEPQHF. This chain joins TRBV5-1 and TRBJ1-5; D is perhaps TRBD1 (5 bases). There are 13 residues in the CDR3. Germline V gene data show CDR1 as SGHRS and CDR2 as YFSETQ. V gave up 4 bases and J gave up 8 bases, with 13 bases separating them. The full variable domain, with the rest looked up from reference TRBV5-1 and TRBJ1-5, is KAGVTQTPRYLIKTRGQQVTLSCSPISGHRSVSWYQQTPGQGLQFLFEYFSETQRNKGNFPGRFSGRQFSNSRSEMNVSTLELGDSALYLCASSPQGVEPQHFGDGTRLSIL.